A selection of T cell receptor beta chains follows, all from one sample in a study of technical replicates of blood from a handful of donors. Profiling relied on immunoSEQ multiplex PCR, and the TCRdb table lists in-frame clones only, not all of them. The repertoire has around 84,000 clones, nearly 98% of them found once; the top ten carry approximately 0.15%. Material for sequencing was T cells isolated from PBMCs. These receptors all come from a human donor in good health. Both conserved end residues are part of each CDR3. Clone size is stated in some rows and not others, as once, few, many or a class when expanded.

cdr3_aa: CASSGSGTSAAGTDTQYF; clone_size: NA; j_call: TRBJ2-3; v_call: TRBV6-4
cdr3_aa: CASRHAGQRLGGYTF; clone_size: NA; j_call: TRBJ1-2; v_call: TRBV4-1
cdr3_aa: CASIPFGAGTGVGQPQHF; clone_size: NA; j_call: TRBJ1-5; v_call: TRBV19
cdr3_aa: CASSLAGGYTNEQFF; clone_size: NA; j_call: TRBJ2-1; v_call: TRBV7-8
cdr3_aa: CASSPQTSTTSTDTQYF; clone_size: NA; j_call: TRBJ2-3; v_call: TRBV7-9
cdr3_aa: CAWKGRGWEQYF; clone_size: NA; j_call: TRBJ2-7; v_call: TRBV30
cdr3_aa: CSVWRQGWTDTQYF; clone_size: NA; j_call: TRBJ2-3; v_call: TRBV29-1
cdr3_aa: CASSESRDRGYEQYF; clone_size: NA; j_call: TRBJ2-7; v_call: TRBV2
cdr3_aa: CASSQSGDTQYF; clone_size: once; j_call: TRBJ2-3; v_call: TRBV5-1
cdr3_aa: CASSQDPRLAGFSSTDTQYF; clone_size: NA; j_call: TRBJ2-3; v_call: TRBV4-2
cdr3_aa: CASSELGGEVGRAQYF; clone_size: NA; j_call: TRBJ2-5; v_call: TRBV2
cdr3_aa: CASSLLRVEETQYF; clone_size: NA; j_call: TRBJ2-5; v_call: TRBV7-9
cdr3_aa: CASSLSTYEQYF; clone_size: NA; j_call: TRBJ2-7; v_call: TRBV7-2
cdr3_aa: CASALIAGGSSRNEQFF; clone_size: NA; j_call: TRBJ2-1; v_call: TRBV12-5
cdr3_aa: CASSSSGSPPEQYF; clone_size: NA; j_call: TRBJ2-7; v_call: TRBV2
cdr3_aa: CSVQKGGRMGEKLFF; clone_size: NA; j_call: TRBJ1-4; v_call: TRBV29-1
cdr3_aa: CASRGGVGGYTQYF; clone_size: NA; j_call: TRBJ2-3; v_call: TRBV6-5
cdr3_aa: CASSHMSAASGTTDTQYF; clone_size: NA; j_call: TRBJ2-3; v_call: TRBV5-1
cdr3_aa: CASSGVTPSYEQYF; clone_size: NA; j_call: TRBJ2-7; v_call: TRBV2
cdr3_aa: CASSTQTGSYEQYF; clone_size: NA; j_call: TRBJ2-7; v_call: TRBV7-3
cdr3_aa: CASSWTLDSSHEQYF; clone_size: NA; j_call: TRBJ2-7; v_call: TRBV5-1
cdr3_aa: CASSGEGIGYEQYF; clone_size: NA; j_call: TRBJ2-7; v_call: TRBV2
cdr3_aa: CASSQAPGTGTSGLADTQYF; clone_size: NA; j_call: TRBJ2-3; v_call: TRBV4-1
cdr3_aa: CASSFGQGDTEAFF; clone_size: NA; j_call: TRBJ1-1; v_call: TRBV7-8
cdr3_aa: CASSLGREAGNEQFF; clone_size: NA; j_call: TRBJ2-1; v_call: TRBV5-1
cdr3_aa: CASSAYIPGGLTYEQYF; clone_size: NA; j_call: TRBJ2-7; v_call: TRBV5-1
cdr3_aa: CASSSSYSSYNEQFF; clone_size: NA; j_call: TRBJ2-1; v_call: TRBV5-4
cdr3_aa: CASSLVVGQNTEAFF; clone_size: NA; j_call: TRBJ1-1; v_call: TRBV5-1
cdr3_aa: CASSQVSRDNTEAFF; clone_size: NA; j_call: TRBJ1-1; v_call: TRBV4-1
cdr3_aa: CASRRRDTGSYEQYF; clone_size: NA; j_call: TRBJ2-7; v_call: TRBV27
cdr3_aa: CASSFSQAGPYEQYF; clone_size: NA; j_call: TRBJ2-7; v_call: TRBV28
cdr3_aa: CASSLRDLDTDTQYF; clone_size: once; j_call: TRBJ2-3; v_call: TRBV14